This TCR beta chain emerged from a study of control samples from healthy donors and cancer patients. Germline V gene lookup returns CDR1 MNHEY and CDR2 SMNVEV (reference sequence). CDR3 length: 15 amino acids. V was clipped by 2 bases and J by 1 base, with 6 bases between them. Assay: immunoSEQ multiplex PCR; the TCRdb copy retains only in-frame clones and omits some. The table shows about 120,000 clones, with approximately 89% occurring only once. The sample was blood. The genes are TRBV27 and TRBJ1-6; no definite D call. This TCR was sampled from a man aged 40-49 years in good health. CDR3 nucleotides: TGTGCCAGCAGTTTAGGAGTTTCCTATAATTCACCCCTCCACTTT. Residues: CASSLGVSYNSPLHF.